The T cell receptor beta chain described here comes from a study of metastatic and nonmetastatic thyroid tumors. The V and J ends lost 1 base and 4 bases respectively, with 11 bases between them. Per germline, CDR1 SGHRS and CDR2 YFSETQ. The CDR3 has 14 residues. Thyroid surgery had not been preceded by any treatment in any patient. Via MiXCR, TCRdb re-called the PCR reads. The sample includes over 5,000 clones, over 25% of them seen just once. This TCR was recovered from a female donor with papillary thyroid cancer or a benign thyroid nodule (not recorded which). Some clones in this sample may be carry-over from other donors' samples. The chain recombines TRBV5-1 with TRBJ1-2; perhaps TRBD1 as D (5 bases). Sample: adjacent normal tissue. This chain's CDR3 is CASSLLDSSYGYTF. CDR3 nucleotide sequence: TGCGCCAGCAGCTTGCTTGACAGCAGCTATGGCTACACCTTC. The whole variable domain, remainder taken from reference TRBV5-1 and TRBJ1-2, is KAGVTQTPRYLIKTRGQQVTLSCSPISGHRSVSWYQQTPGQGLQFLFEYFSETQRNKGNFPGRFSGRQFSNSRSEMNVSTLELGDSALYLCASSLLDSSYGYTFGSGTRLTVV.